The rows below give T cell receptor beta chains drawn from one sample of a study of T cells in Graves' hyperthyroidism and ophthalmopathy. One entry per CDR3 protein, called by TCRdb with MiXCR from the multiplex PCR reads. The sample has under 200,000 distinct CDR3 sequences, about a tenth seen once; the top ten hold around 20%. Sequencing input: blood. These receptors came from a woman younger than 35 with Graves' hyperthyroidism that later progressed to Graves' ophthalmopathy. Each CDR3 is given with its conserved first and last residue.

v_call | cdr3_length | cdr3_aa
TRBV19 | 14 | CASTRQAQNTEAFF
TRBV12-3/TRBV12-4 | 16 | CTSSFLRGGSYNEQFF
TRBV20-1 | 14 | CSARGKTGNTEAFF
TRBV7-2 | 13 | CASSLDWGGGYTF
TRBV27 | 15 | CASSGLAQGPYEQYF
TRBV27 | 14 | CASKPSRRPYEQYF
TRBV19 | 14 | CASSIVQGRQPQHF
TRBV30 | 13 | CAWSEDREDEQFF
TRBV28 | 14 | CASSPSTDTYEQYF
TRBV25-1 | 12 | CASQQGTTEAFF
TRBV3-1 | 18 | CASSQERAGGWAYSPLHF
TRBV20-1 | 16 | CSASPGTDHRGTEAFF
TRBV6-6 | 18 | CASSYSRPGTGSNQPQHF
TRBV4-2 | 13 | CAVRAGGNNEQFF
TRBV5-6 | 16 | CASSLWLLAGGNEQFF
TRBV10-1 | 14 | CASRGTGRNQPQHF
TRBV9 | 15 | CASSVGQGAKDTQYF
TRBV2 | 13 | CASTPGRVDEQFF
TRBV6-1 | 15 | CASISLPLVNTEAFF
TRBV6-1 | 13 | CASSDLLRNIQYF
TRBV20-1 | 15 | CSARPILGLQETQYF
TRBV6-5 | 14 | CASSYRVPPGELFF
TRBV7-9 | 14 | CASSPEGAKNIQYF
TRBV20-1 | 12 | CSARGGDYGYTF
TRBV28 | 14 | CASSLFTGNTEAFF
TRBV3-1 | 14 | CASSQGSGNYEQYF
TRBV15 | 19 | CATSRDLRGTGYGNQPQHF
TRBV13 | 14 | CASSHPQLANEQFF
TRBV2 | 14 | CASKPLFGNSPLHF
TRBV9 | 11 | CASSVGSELFF
TRBV3-1 | 15 | CASSPQLQGTYGYTF
TRBV12-3/TRBV12-4 | 13 | CASSLSAMETQYF
TRBV20-1 | 16 | CSAAYVGARSNQPQHF
TRBV2 | 17 | CASSEAMTSDRSYEQYF
TRBV5-1 | 14 | CASSLRRAGTEAFF
TRBV27 | 13 | CASSSPRGHGYTF
TRBV30 | 14 | CAQTLGGDRDTQYF
TRBV29-1 | 14 | CSVVDRDPNYGYTF
TRBV12-3/TRBV12-4 | 15 | CASSALFRGTGELFF
TRBV20-1 | 13 | CSVTAGPTYEQYF
TRBV9 | 16 | CASSDGSGVTNEKLFF
TRBV24-1 | 15 | CATSDNRFGQETQYF
TRBV30 | 12 | CAWNRGGDGYTF
TRBV6-1 | 15 | CASRQTSGRRETQYF
TRBV3-1 | 17 | CASSQGGWWAAYSPLHF
TRBV27 | 15 | CASPGTSDSTDTQYF
TRBV12-3/TRBV12-4 | 13 | CASSQDNYQPQHF
TRBV20-1 | 14 | CSATGRGASYGYTF
TRBV10-3 | 13 | CAISSTSNQPQHF